One and the same sample provided the 15 T cell receptor beta chains below, sequenced in a study of control samples from healthy donors and cancer patients. Sequencing was performed with immunoSEQ multiplex PCR; in TCRdb, only in-frame clones are kept and a portion is missing. This table has around 51,000 clones, almost 90% appearing once. The material sequenced was PBMCs. Every receptor here comes from a man aged 50 to 60 with head and neck cancer.

The rearrangement joins TRBV6-2 or TRBV6-3 to TRBJ2-3, with 8 bases fitting TRBD2. The V gene end was trimmed by 2 bases and the J gene end by 5 bases; junction bases not matched to a gene: 6. Germline V lookup: CDR1 MNHEY, CDR2 SVGEGT. The CDR3 sequence is 15 residues long. CDR3 DNA sequence: TGTGCCAGCAGTTACCGGGGGGGGCCAATAGATACGCAGTATTTT. Translating it yields CASSYRGGPIDTQYF.

This rearrangement joins TRBV5-8 to TRBJ1-6; a weak D match, TRBD1 (6 bases). The germline gives CDR1 SGHTS, CDR2 YDEGEE. This CDR3 has 14 residues. The V end was cut by 5 bases, the J end by 5 bases, with 11 bases between. The CDR3: CASREGHHNSPLHF. CDR3 nucleotides: TGTGCCAGCAGAGAGGGACACCATAATTCACCCCTCCACTTT.

The rearrangement joins TRBV6-5 to TRBJ2-1; tentatively, D is TRBD1 (6 bases). The germline gives CDR1 MNHEY, CDR2 SVGAGI. V lost 6 bases and J 4 bases, leaving 16 bases between the germline ends. The CDR3 covers 15 residues. This chain's CDR3 is CASSLNRGQYNEQFF. CDR3 nucleotide sequence: TGTGCCAGCAGCCTCAATCGGGGACAATACAATGAGCAGTTCTTC.

The chain is built from TRBV9 and TRBJ2-5; 7 bases match TRBD2. The CDR3 runs to 14 residues. J lost 5 bases, V lost 5 bases, and 9 bases had no gene match. Germline V gene sequence: CDR1 SGDLS, CDR2 YYNGEE. The CDR3 sequence: CASRYPGGRETQYF. The CDR3 DNA follows: TGTGCCAGCAGGTACCCGGGGGGACGGGAGACCCAGTACTTC.

In DNA, the CDR3 is TGCAGCGCCATTAGCGGGGTGAACCAAGAGACCCAGTACTTC. Its translation is CSAISGVNQETQYF. The J gene is TRBJ2-5, the V gene TRBV29-1, with 8 bases fitting TRBD2. Germline V gene sequence: CDR1 SQVTM, CDR2 ANQGSEA. CDR3 length: 14 residues. The V segment lost 7 bases and the J segment 0 bases; nucleotides outside the gene matches: 7.

V and J are TRBV6-6 and TRBJ2-2, with 7 bases lining up with TRBD1. This CDR3 region has 16 residues. V gave up 3 bases and J gave up 0 bases; unmatched junction bases: 4. CDR1 and CDR2 (germline): MNHNY, SVGAGI (reference sequence). In DNA, the CDR3 is TGTGCCAGCAGTTATACCACAGGGGCGAACACCGGGGAGCTGTTTTTT. Protein: CASSYTTGANTGELFF.

This chain joins TRBV5-1 and TRBJ2-3, with 10 bases lining up with TRBD2. The CDR3 runs to 15 residues. With 5 bases clipped from V and 2 bases from J, the junction kept 5 bases outside the gene matches. Per the germline V gene, CDR1 is SGHRS and CDR2 is YFSETQ. CDR3 residues: CASSSGTSDTDTQYF. CDR3 in DNA: TGCGCCAGCAGTTCCGGGACTAGCGACACAGATACGCAGTATTTT.

The chain employs TRBV29-1 and TRBJ1-2; 7 positions agree with TRBD1. The junction had 11 bases not matched to a gene; V was cut back by 0 bases and J by 7 bases. Germline V lookup: CDR1 SQVTM, CDR2 ANQGSEA. CDR3 length equals 15 residues. As DNA, the CDR3 is TGCAGCGTTGAAGATCGAGGGGGCAGGAACGTTGGCTACACCTTC. Translation: CSVEDRGGRNVGYTF.

This rearrangement joins TRBV19 to TRBJ2-3, with D unclear. CDR1 and CDR2 (germline): LNHDA, SQIVND (reference sequence). V shed 3 bases and J shed 2 bases, with 12 bases lying between them. The CDR3 contains 15 residues. CDR3: CASSMSRAPTDTQYF. CDR3 in DNA: TGTGCCAGTAGTATGAGTAGGGCGCCCACAGATACGCAGTATTTT.

V gene TRBV30 combines with J gene TRBJ2-5; the D gene is possibly TRBD1 (6 bases). CDR3 length: 15 residues. CDR1 is GTSNPN, CDR2 SVGIG, per germline (reference sequence). The V end was cut by 4 bases, the J end by 4 bases, with 19 bases between. CDR3 DNA sequence: TGTGCCTGGATTTCGGAAAGCGACAGGCTAGAGACCCAGTACTTC. Translating it yields CAWISESDRLETQYF.

The V gene is TRBV2, the J gene TRBJ1-6; D unclear. CDR3 length: 16 residues. Trimming took 3 bases from V and 0 from J, leaving 9 bases between them. Germline loops: CDR1 SNHLY, CDR2 FYNNEI. DNA of the CDR3: TGTGCCAGCAGTGAGGGCCTAAGCTCCTATAATTCACCCCTCCACTTT. This encodes CASSEGLSSYNSPLHF. Using reference TRBV2 and TRBJ1-6 for the parts outside the CDR3, the full variable domain is EPEVTQTPSHQVTQMGQEVILRCVPISNHLYFYWYRQILGQKVEFLVSFYNNEISEKSEIFDDQFSVERPDGSNFTLKIRSTKLEDSAMYFCASSEGLSSYNSPLHFGNGTRLTVT.

CDR3 sequence: CASNVEGGLWNTEAFF. DNA for the CDR3: TGTGCCAGCAATGTAGAGGGGGGGCTTTGGAACACTGAAGCTTTCTTT. The rearrangement links TRBV5-8 to TRBJ1-1, with D perhaps TRBD1 (6 bases). Germline V gene data show CDR1 as SGHTS and CDR2 as YDEGEE. The CDR3 is made up of 16 amino acids. Deletions cut 6 bases from V and 1 base from J, with 19 bases between. Supplemented by reference TRBV5-8 and TRBJ1-1, the full variable domain reads EAGVTQSPTHLIKTRGQQATLRCSPISGHTSVYWYQQALGLGLQFLLWYDEGEERNRGNFPPRFSGRQFPNYSSELNVNALELEDSALYLCASNVEGGLWNTEAFFGQGTRLTVV.

This clone was counted once. This chain joins TRBV2 and TRBJ2-6; D not certain. The CDR3 runs to 15 residues. The V end lost 2 bases, the J end lost 1 base, and 6 bases lay between the germline ends. Germline-derived CDR1 and CDR2 are SNHLY and FYNNEI. The CDR3, as DNA: TGTGCCAGCAGTGAATCCCGGTCTGGGGCCAACGTCCTGACTTTC. This translates into CASSESRSGANVLTF.

V gene TRBV5-4 combines with J gene TRBJ1-1; D is ambiguous. The CDR3 extends over 15 amino acids. Trimming stripped 3 bases from V and 1 base from J, with 13 bases between. Germline V CDR1 and CDR2: SGHNT, YYREEE (reference sequence). CDR3 DNA sequence: TGTGCCAGCAGCTCCCCGTCAATGGCGAACACTGAAGCTTTCTTT. Amino acid sequence: CASSSPSMANTEAFF.

The V gene is TRBV29-1, the J gene TRBJ2-1; TRBD1 agrees at 9 bases. V dropped 7 bases and J dropped 6; count of bases not matched to a gene: 4. The V gene's germline CDR1 is SQVTM and CDR2 ANQGSEA. The CDR3 covers 12 residues. The CDR3 is CSGGQGGNEQFF. The CDR3 DNA sequence: TGCAGCGGGGGACAGGGCGGCAATGAGCAGTTCTTC.